A single sample is the source of the 20 T cell receptor beta chains below, sequenced in a study of blood T cells in healthy people across ages. Through a sample-barcoded 5' primer and a J-beta primer mix, a second PCR was run for about 6 to 11 cycles. TCRdb itself ran the 5' RACE reads through MiXCR, one entry per CDR3 protein. This sample has fewer than 700,000 distinct CDR3 sequences, with more than 45% found just once. The sequencing input was blood. All receptors come from an elderly man in good health.

A few counts support this clonotype. CDR3 sequence (DNA): TGTGCCAGCAGTTCACAGCACAGGGGTCAAGAGACCCAGTACTTC. It specifies CASSSQHRGQETQYF. The chain uses TRBV6-2 or TRBV6-3 and TRBJ2-5, with TRBD1 identical over 7 bases. Germline CDR1 reads MNHEY; CDR2 reads SVGEGT. After removal of 4 bases from V and 2 bases from J, the junction contained 7 bases not matched to a gene. This CDR3 is built from 15 residues.

CDR3 DNA: TGTGCCAGCAGTTTAGACGGATCGAACATTCAGTACTTC. Its translation is CASSLDGSNIQYF. This chain links TRBV12-3 or TRBV12-4 with TRBJ2-7; D gene ambiguous. The end of the DNA aligns better with TRBJ2-4, so the J call may be wrong. The CDR3 is 13 amino acids.

J is TRBJ2-1 and V is TRBV7-9, with D possibly TRBD2 on 6 matching bases. Germline CDR1 and CDR2: SEHNR and FQNEAQ (reference sequence). The germline V and J ends were trimmed by 5 bases and 8 bases, with 16 bases remaining between them. The CDR3 runs 14 residues. The CDR3 sequence: CASSIGSSHDEQFF. CDR3 coding DNA: TGTGCCAGCAGCATCGGGAGTAGTCACGATGAGCAGTTCTTC.

V usage is TRBV10-3 and J usage is TRBJ1-1; D might be TRBD1 (6 bases). Germline lookup yields CDR1 ENHRY and CDR2 SYGVKD. Trimming pared 1 base from V and 5 bases from J, leaving 8 bases between. The CDR3 runs to 13 residues. This chain's CDR3 is CAISEYRDTEAFF. The CDR3 DNA follows: TGTGCCATCAGTGAGTACAGGGATACTGAAGCTTTCTTT.

This clonotype came up a few times. This sequence joins TRBV7-2 and TRBJ1-5, with 7 bases aligning to TRBD1. In germline, CDR1 is SGHTA, CDR2 FQGNSA. The V and J ends lost 3 bases and 4 bases, in that order; junction bases with no gene match: 6. The CDR3 consists of 15 residues. The CDR3 region is CASSLGQGENQPQHF. The CDR3 DNA is TGTGCCAGCAGCTTGGGGCAGGGGGAAAATCAGCCCCAGCATTTT.

The sample holds many counts of this clonotype. The chain carries TRBV12-3 or TRBV12-4 and TRBJ2-5; TRBD1 is a possible D gene (6 bases). The CDR3 is 13 residues long. V was pared by 6 bases and J by 4 bases, with 12 bases between. The DNA of the CDR3 is TGTGCCAGCAGACAGGGAAATTTAGAGACCCAGTACTTC. It is translated as CASRQGNLETQYF.

This rearrangement joins TRBV6-2 or TRBV6-3 to TRBJ1-5; D is possibly TRBD1 (6 bases). Trimming stripped 2 bases from V and 6 bases from J, with 11 bases between. The CDR3 sequence is 14 residues long. The germline V gene encodes CDR1 MNHEY and CDR2 SVGEGT. In DNA form, the CDR3 reads TGTGCCAGCAGTTACAGAGGGGGAGGTCAGCCCCAGCATTTT. Its translation is CASSYRGGGQPQHF.

The V gene is TRBV7-2, the J gene TRBJ2-5; 9 nucleotides match TRBD2. Germline assignment: CDR1 SGHTA and CDR2 FQGNSA. J was trimmed by 7 bases and V by 4 bases; bases with no gene match: 22. This CDR3 has 19 residues. The CDR3 DNA reads TGTGCCAGCAGCTCACCGGGACTAGCCCTATCGGGCCGGGGTCGGACCCAGTACTTC. Its protein is CASSSPGLALSGRGRTQYF.

The gene calls are TRBV29-1 and TRBJ2-2, with TRBD1 identical over 10 bases. The V and J ends lost 5 bases and 3 bases, in that order; junction bases with no gene match: 3. CDR1 is SQVTM, CDR2 ANQGSEA, per germline. This CDR3 is 14 amino acids long. CDR3 in amino acids: CSVIGTGDTGELFF. For the CDR3, the DNA is TGCAGCGTTATCGGGACAGGGGACACCGGGGAGCTGTTTTTT.

This clonotype was seen a handful of times. The chain recombines TRBV7-9 with TRBJ1-1; 9 nucleotides align to TRBD1. The CDR3 consists of 14 residues. Losses at the gene ends were 5 bases for V and 1 base for J; bases not matched to a gene: 2. Looked up from germline, CDR1 is SEHNR and CDR2 is FQNEAQ (reference sequence). This CDR3 reads CASSAGQGNTEAFF. Here the CDR3 DNA reads TGTGCCAGCAGCGCGGGACAGGGGAACACTGAAGCTTTCTTT.

In its sample, this clonotype was seen a few times. The V call is TRBV27, the J call TRBJ2-4; D ambiguous. CDR1 MNHEY and CDR2 SMNVEV come from the germline V gene (reference sequence). This CDR3 has 13 amino acids. With 1 base removed from V and 6 bases from J, the gap between germline ends came to 7 bases. The CDR3 here is CASSLFGGNIQYF. Here the CDR3 DNA reads TGTGCCAGCAGTTTATTTGGTGGAAACATTCAGTACTTC.

In this sample, this clonotype turned up a few times. This chain joins TRBV7-2 and TRBJ2-2; the D call may be TRBD1 or TRBD2 (5 bases each). Per the germline V gene, CDR1 is SGHTA and CDR2 is FQGNSA. This CDR3 has 15 amino acids. The V and J ends lost 0 bases and 8 bases respectively, with 13 bases between them. The CDR3 sequence: CASSLALGASGELFF. DNA for the CDR3: TGTGCCAGCAGCTTAGCGCTCGGGGCGAGTGGGGAGCTGTTTTTT.

This chain connects TRBV12-3 or TRBV12-4 to TRBJ2-5; D remains ambiguous. This CDR3 region has 14 residues. V lost 6 bases, J lost 0 bases, and 11 bases lay in between. This CDR3 is CASSRTPNQETQYF. The CDR3 DNA follows: TGTGCCAGCAGCAGAACCCCCAACCAAGAGACCCAGTACTTC.

This clonotype has only a few counts. The V and J genes are TRBV25-1 and TRBJ2-1; 7 bases map to TRBD1. This CDR3 has 14 amino acids. V gave up 6 bases and J gave up 8 bases; unmatched junction bases: 10. Germline CDR1 is MGHDK and CDR2 is SYGVNS. The CDR3 region is CASSETGFADEQFF. CDR3 sequence (DNA): TGTGCCAGCAGCGAGACAGGGTTTGCGGATGAGCAGTTCTTC.

The V gene is TRBV7-9, the J gene TRBJ1-5; a weak D match, TRBD1 (6 bases). CDR1 SEHNR and CDR2 FQNEAQ come from the germline V gene (reference sequence). Trimming cost V 1 base and J 1 base, with 8 bases left between them. The length of the CDR3 is 15 residues. CDR3 DNA sequence: TGTGCCAGCAGCTTAGACAGGGCGAGCAATCAGCCCCAGCATTTT. Translation gives CASSLDRASNQPQHF.

This chain connects TRBV20-1 to TRBJ2-5; either TRBD1 or TRBD2 may fit D (6 bases each). Trimming cost V 7 bases and J 5 bases, with 14 bases left between them. Germline V lookup: CDR1 DFQATT, CDR2 SNEGSKA (reference sequence). The CDR3 runs 12 residues. CDR3 loop: CSGQKGGETQYF. The CDR3 coding sequence is TGCAGTGGCCAGAAAGGGGGGGAGACCCAGTACTTC.

The J gene is TRBJ2-5, the V gene TRBV27; D is perhaps TRBD1 (6 bases). The length of the CDR3 is 13 residues. Germline CDR1 MNHEY, CDR2 SMNVEV (reference sequence). V was shortened by 9 bases and J by 2 bases, with 13 bases between the two germline ends. CDR3 nucleotides: TGTGCCAGACCGCAGGGGCTTCAAGAGACCCAGTACTTC. Translated: CARPQGLQETQYF.

This chain uses TRBV29-1 with TRBJ2-1; TRBD2 matches 7 bases. The CDR3 runs 14 residues. Germline lookup yields CDR1 SQVTM and CDR2 ANQGSEA. After removal of 8 bases from V and 10 bases from J, the junction contained 17 bases not matched to a gene. CDR3 region: CSHVVVRYGGEQFF. The CDR3 DNA follows: TGCAGCCACGTTGTGGTTCGGTACGGGGGGGAGCAGTTCTTC.

This chain links TRBV4-3 with TRBJ2-7; D perhaps matches TRBD2 (5 bases). The germline gives CDR1 LGHNA, CDR2 YSLEER. Trimming stripped 0 bases from V and 2 bases from J, with 8 bases between. CDR3 length equals 14 residues. The CDR3 sequence is CASSQDQRAYEQYF. In DNA form, the CDR3 reads TGCGCCAGCAGCCAAGATCAGAGGGCCTACGAGCAGTACTTC.

This clonotype was found a few times. CDR3 in amino acids: CASSQDWGSSYNSPLHF. In DNA form, the CDR3 reads TGCGCCAGCAGCCAAGATTGGGGGAGCTCCTATAATTCACCCCTCCACTTT. The J gene is TRBJ1-6, the V gene TRBV4-3; perhaps TRBD1 as D (5 bases). V was pared by 0 bases and J by 0 bases, with 9 bases between. Germline CDR1 reads LGHNA; CDR2 reads YSLEER. The CDR3 runs 17 residues.